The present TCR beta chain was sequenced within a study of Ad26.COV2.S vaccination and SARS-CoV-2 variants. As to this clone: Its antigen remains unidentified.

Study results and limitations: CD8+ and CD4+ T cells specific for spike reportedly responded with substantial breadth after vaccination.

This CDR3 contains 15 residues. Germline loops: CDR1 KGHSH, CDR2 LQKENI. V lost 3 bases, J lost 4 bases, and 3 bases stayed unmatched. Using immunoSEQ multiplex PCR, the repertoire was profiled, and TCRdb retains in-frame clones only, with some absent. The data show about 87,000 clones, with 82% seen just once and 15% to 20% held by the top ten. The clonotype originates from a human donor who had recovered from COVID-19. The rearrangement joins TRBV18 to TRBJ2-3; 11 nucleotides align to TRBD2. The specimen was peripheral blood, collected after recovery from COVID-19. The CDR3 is CASSPTSGIADTQYF. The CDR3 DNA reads TGTGCCAGCTCACCGACTAGCGGGATAGCAGATACGCAGTATTTT.